A selection of T cell receptor beta chains follows, all from one sample in a study of T cells in Graves' hyperthyroidism and ophthalmopathy. MiXCR, run by TCRdb on the multiplex PCR reads, gives a single entry per CDR3 protein. The data show nearly 600,000 distinct CDR3 sequences, around 14% seen once. The sample taken for sequencing was blood. These receptors were collected from a woman under 40 with Graves' hyperthyroidism that later progressed to Graves' ophthalmopathy. Each CDR3 is given with its conserved first and last residue. D genes are given only for firm matches. The listing skips clone size in some rows; elsewhere it reads once, few, many or a size class.

v_call: TRBV29-1; d_call: .; j_call: TRBJ2-7; clone_size: many; cdr3_aa: CSVAQGRDYEQYF; cdr3_nt: TGCAGCGTTGCTCAGGGGAGAGATTACGAGCAGTACTTC
v_call: TRBV3-1; d_call: .; j_call: TRBJ1-6; clone_size: many; cdr3_aa: CASSPSAGIPNSPLHF; cdr3_nt: TGTGCCAGCAGCCCCTCTGCAGGAATCCCCAATTCACCCCTCCACTTT
v_call: TRBV27; d_call: TRBD2; j_call: TRBJ2-7; clone_size: many; cdr3_aa: CASSFRLAGRLAMSYEQYF; cdr3_nt: TGTGCCAGCAGTTTTCGGCTAGCGGGGCGTCTTGCCATGTCCTACGAGCAGTACTTC
v_call: TRBV7-2; d_call: TRBD2; j_call: TRBJ2-3; clone_size: few; cdr3_aa: CASSSQRERSTDTQYF; cdr3_nt: TGTGCCAGCAGCTCCCAGCGGGAGCGCAGCACAGATACGCAGTATTTT
v_call: TRBV20-1; d_call: .; j_call: TRBJ2-1; clone_size: .; cdr3_aa: CSARDSAFNEQFF; cdr3_nt: TGCAGTGCTAGAGATTCGGCATTCAATGAGCAGTTCTTC
v_call: TRBV6-2/TRBV6-3; d_call: .; j_call: TRBJ2-1; clone_size: many; cdr3_aa: CASTLTAQGRYNEQFF; cdr3_nt: TGTGCCAGCACCCTAACTGCCCAGGGGAGATACAATGAGCAGTTCTTC
v_call: TRBV29-1; d_call: .; j_call: TRBJ1-4; clone_size: many; cdr3_aa: CSVAAGAEEKLFF; cdr3_nt: TGCAGCGTCGCCGCGGGGGCGGAAGAAAAACTGTTTTTT
v_call: TRBV6-5; d_call: TRBD1; j_call: TRBJ2-7; clone_size: many; cdr3_aa: CASSYSAPGQVSYEQYF; cdr3_nt: TGTGCCAGCAGTTACTCGGCACCGGGACAGGTGTCCTACGAGCAGTACTTC
v_call: TRBV10-3; d_call: TRBD2; j_call: TRBJ2-5; clone_size: .; cdr3_aa: CAISVGLAEGETQYF; cdr3_nt: TGTGCCATCAGTGTGGGACTAGCGGAAGGAGAGACCCAGTACTTC
v_call: TRBV7-2; d_call: TRBD1; j_call: TRBJ2-7; clone_size: .; cdr3_aa: CASSLHQPGTGGEQYF; cdr3_nt: TGTGCCAGCAGCCTGCATCAACCCGGGACAGGGGGCGAGCAGTACTTC
v_call: TRBV20-1; d_call: TRBD1; j_call: TRBJ1-1; clone_size: many; cdr3_aa: CSASSGQGTTEAFF; cdr3_nt: TGCAGTGCCTCTTCCGGACAGGGCACCACTGAAGCTTTCTTT
v_call: TRBV5-1; d_call: TRBD2; j_call: TRBJ2-1; clone_size: few; cdr3_aa: CASSLVGGTSYNEQFF; cdr3_nt: TGCGCCAGCAGCTTGGTGGGAGGGACCTCCTACAATGAGCAGTTCTTC
v_call: TRBV6-1; d_call: .; j_call: TRBJ2-7; clone_size: .; cdr3_aa: CASSPTPLGRLVYEQYF; cdr3_nt: TGTGCCAGCAGTCCTACCCCCCTGGGCAGGCTAGTCTACGAGCAGTACTTC
v_call: TRBV6-2/TRBV6-3; d_call: .; j_call: TRBJ2-2; clone_size: few; cdr3_aa: CASSPPGQSAGELFF; cdr3_nt: TGTGCCAGCAGCCCCCCGGGACAATCGGCCGGGGAGCTGTTTTTT
v_call: TRBV12-5; d_call: TRBD2; j_call: TRBJ2-1; clone_size: many; cdr3_aa: CASGLARDYRNNEQFF; cdr3_nt: TGTGCTAGTGGTTTGGCCCGGGACTACCGGAACAATGAGCAGTTCTTC
v_call: TRBV20-1; d_call: .; j_call: TRBJ2-7; clone_size: .; cdr3_aa: CSAIRYSLYEQYF; cdr3_nt: TGCAGTGCTATTCGATACTCCCTCTACGAGCAGTACTTC
v_call: TRBV11-3; d_call: .; j_call: TRBJ2-5; clone_size: many; cdr3_aa: CASSLGFWGSQETQYF; cdr3_nt: TGTGCCAGCAGCTTAGGATTCTGGGGCAGCCAAGAGACCCAGTACTTC
v_call: TRBV5-1; d_call: .; j_call: TRBJ1-2; clone_size: many; cdr3_aa: CASGPGRLDYGYTF; cdr3_nt: TGCGCCAGCGGCCCAGGCAGGTTGGACTATGGCTACACCTTC
v_call: TRBV3-1; d_call: .; j_call: TRBJ2-2; clone_size: .; cdr3_aa: CASSQYMTGGPGELFF; cdr3_nt: TGTGCCAGCAGCCAATATATGACGGGGGGCCCCGGGGAGCTGTTTTTT
v_call: TRBV10-3; d_call: TRBD1; j_call: TRBJ2-7; clone_size: many; cdr3_aa: CATKGRQGEYEQYF; cdr3_nt: TGTGCCACCAAGGGGAGACAGGGAGAGTACGAGCAGTACTTC
v_call: TRBV9; d_call: TRBD2; j_call: TRBJ2-6; clone_size: once; cdr3_aa: CASSPYSGGGNVLTF; cdr3_nt: TGTGCCAGCAGCCCATACAGTGGGGGGGGCAACGTCCTGACTTTC
v_call: TRBV11-2; d_call: .; j_call: TRBJ2-7; clone_size: many; cdr3_aa: CASSLFRQASYEQYF; cdr3_nt: TGTGCCAGCAGCTTATTCCGCCAGGCCTCCTACGAGCAGTACTTC
v_call: TRBV6-2/TRBV6-3; d_call: TRBD1; j_call: TRBJ2-1; clone_size: many; cdr3_aa: CASKRKGANEQFF; cdr3_nt: TGTGCCAGCAAGAGGAAGGGGGCGAATGAGCAGTTCTTC
v_call: TRBV6-2/TRBV6-3; d_call: .; j_call: TRBJ1-1; clone_size: many; cdr3_aa: CASSYYGMAEAFF; cdr3_nt: TGTGCCAGCAGTTACTACGGGATGGCTGAAGCTTTCTTT
v_call: TRBV18; d_call: TRBD2; j_call: TRBJ2-1; clone_size: .; cdr3_aa: CASSPPALAGAEQFF; cdr3_nt: TGTGCCAGCTCACCACCGGCTCTAGCGGGAGCTGAGCAGTTCTTC
v_call: TRBV5-1; d_call: TRBD1; j_call: TRBJ1-1; clone_size: many; cdr3_aa: CASSSNRGLSTEAFF; cdr3_nt: TGCGCCAGCAGCTCCAACAGGGGGCTAAGCACTGAAGCTTTCTTT
v_call: TRBV12-3/TRBV12-4; d_call: .; j_call: TRBJ1-2; clone_size: .; cdr3_aa: CASSFIGGGYTF; cdr3_nt: TGTGCCAGCAGTTTTATTGGGGGCGGCTACACCTTC
v_call: TRBV11-2; d_call: TRBD2; j_call: TRBJ2-7; clone_size: many; cdr3_aa: CASSSFSGRQIYEQYF; cdr3_nt: TGTGCCAGCAGCTCCTTTAGCGGGAGGCAGATCTACGAGCAGTACTTC
v_call: TRBV3-1; d_call: .; j_call: TRBJ2-6; clone_size: .; cdr3_aa: CASSQDYGANVLTF; cdr3_nt: TGTGCCAGCAGCCAAGATTATGGGGCCAACGTCCTGACTTTC
v_call: TRBV5-6; d_call: TRBD1; j_call: TRBJ2-5; clone_size: many; cdr3_aa: CASSLRTGQETQYF; cdr3_nt: TGTGCCAGCAGCTTACGGACAGGACAAGAGACCCAGTACTTC
v_call: TRBV29-1; d_call: .; j_call: TRBJ2-3; clone_size: many; cdr3_aa: CSVGQSQTDTQYF; cdr3_nt: TGCAGCGTCGGACAGAGCCAAACAGATACGCAGTATTTT
v_call: TRBV20-1; d_call: TRBD1; j_call: TRBJ2-3; clone_size: few; cdr3_aa: CSASSRGDTQYF; cdr3_nt: TGCAGTGCTAGTTCCAGGGGGGATACGCAGTATTTT
v_call: TRBV16; d_call: TRBD1; j_call: TRBJ1-2; clone_size: .; cdr3_aa: CASSQNTGGYGYTF; cdr3_nt: TGTGCCAGCAGCCAGAACACAGGGGGCTATGGCTACACCTTC
v_call: TRBV6-1; d_call: .; j_call: TRBJ1-5; clone_size: .; cdr3_aa: CASSHRGSNSNQPQHF; cdr3_nt: TGTGCCAGCAGCCACCGCGGGAGCAATAGCAATCAGCCCCAGCATTTT
v_call: TRBV19; d_call: .; j_call: TRBJ2-3; clone_size: .; cdr3_aa: CASSRQTILDTQYF; cdr3_nt: TGTGCCAGTAGTAGACAGACCATTCTAGATACGCAGTATTTT
v_call: TRBV4-1; d_call: .; j_call: TRBJ2-7; clone_size: many; cdr3_aa: CASSQPMVSLAQYF; cdr3_nt: TGCGCCAGCAGCCAACCAATGGTTAGCCTCGCGCAGTACTTC
v_call: TRBV20-1; d_call: .; j_call: TRBJ1-1; clone_size: many; cdr3_aa: CSATLGEGSTEAFF; cdr3_nt: TGCAGTGCCACCCTGGGGGAGGGCTCCACTGAAGCTTTCTTT
v_call: TRBV10-2; d_call: .; j_call: TRBJ2-7; clone_size: .; cdr3_aa: CASSDPKMREALLSSYEQYF; cdr3_nt: TGCGCCAGCAGTGACCCTAAAATGAGGGAGGCCCTCCTAAGCTCCTACGAGCAGTACTTC
v_call: TRBV7-9; d_call: .; j_call: TRBJ2-1; clone_size: .; cdr3_aa: CASSRGAGQFF; cdr3_nt: TGTGCCAGCAGCCGGGGAGCAGGGCAGTTCTTC
v_call: TRBV6-5; d_call: .; j_call: TRBJ1-1; clone_size: .; cdr3_aa: CASSYSYRVFYTEAFF; cdr3_nt: TGTGCCAGCAGTTACTCGTACAGGGTCTTTTACACTGAAGCTTTCTTT
v_call: TRBV20-1; d_call: .; j_call: TRBJ1-2; clone_size: many; cdr3_aa: CSARAPPGAGTTYGYTF; cdr3_nt: TGCAGTGCTAGAGCCCCCCCCGGGGCAGGGACCACTTATGGCTACACCTTC
v_call: TRBV28; d_call: .; j_call: TRBJ2-2; clone_size: many; cdr3_aa: CASSRPGSGTGELFF; cdr3_nt: TGTGCCAGCAGTCGCCCAGGGTCGGGCACCGGGGAGCTGTTTTTT
v_call: TRBV4-2; d_call: TRBD1; j_call: TRBJ2-3; clone_size: .; cdr3_aa: CASRQLQGASSDTQYF; cdr3_nt: TGTGCCAGCAGACAACTTCAGGGGGCCTCCTCAGATACGCAGTATTTT
v_call: TRBV7-8; d_call: .; j_call: TRBJ2-6; clone_size: few; cdr3_aa: CASSLGTLVGANVLTF; cdr3_nt: TGTGCCAGCAGCTTGGGGACCTTAGTGGGGGCCAACGTCCTGACTTTC
v_call: TRBV6-1; d_call: .; j_call: TRBJ1-1; clone_size: few; cdr3_aa: CASTSGTARFF; cdr3_nt: TGTGCCAGCACCTCGGGGACGGCCCGCTTTTTT
v_call: TRBV14; d_call: TRBD2; j_call: TRBJ2-7; clone_size: few; cdr3_aa: CASSQAPGTTYDQQYF; cdr3_nt: TGTGCCAGCAGCCAAGCTCCCGGGACTACCTACGATCAGCAGTACTTC
v_call: TRBV20-1; d_call: .; j_call: TRBJ2-5; clone_size: many; cdr3_aa: CSATRTGTLQSETQYF; cdr3_nt: TGCAGTGCTACCAGGACCGGGACTCTTCAATCGGAGACCCAGTACTTC
v_call: TRBV10-3; d_call: .; j_call: TRBJ1-1; clone_size: many; cdr3_aa: CAITPGTENTEAFF; cdr3_nt: TGTGCCATCACCCCCGGGACGGAGAACACTGAAGCTTTCTTT
v_call: TRBV5-1; d_call: TRBD2; j_call: TRBJ2-7; clone_size: few; cdr3_aa: CASGSGGTSGSTYEQYF; cdr3_nt: TGCGCCAGCGGCTCGGGAGGTACTAGCGGGAGCACCTACGAGCAGTACTTC
v_call: TRBV6-1; d_call: .; j_call: TRBJ2-3; clone_size: few; cdr3_aa: CATFGLGTRSTDTQYF; cdr3_nt: TGTGCCACCTTTGGGTTGGGGACCCGGTCAACAGATACGCAGTATTTT
v_call: TRBV7-2; d_call: TRBD2; j_call: TRBJ2-7; clone_size: few; cdr3_aa: CASRRLAGGGQYF; cdr3_nt: TGTGCCAGCCGAAGACTAGCGGGAGGCGGGCAGTACTTC
v_call: TRBV19; d_call: .; j_call: TRBJ1-1; clone_size: many; cdr3_aa: CASSGRVNTEAFF; cdr3_nt: TGTGCCAGTAGTGGTAGGGTGAACACTGAAGCTTTCTTT
v_call: TRBV7-2; d_call: TRBD1; j_call: TRBJ2-7; clone_size: once; cdr3_aa: CASSLYRTGHYEQYF; cdr3_nt: TGTGCCAGCAGCTTATATCGGACAGGGCACTACGAGCAGTACTTC
v_call: TRBV19; d_call: TRBD2; j_call: TRBJ2-2; clone_size: many; cdr3_aa: CASSIRREPHGELFF; cdr3_nt: TGTGCCAGTAGTATCCGGCGGGAGCCCCACGGGGAGCTGTTTTTT